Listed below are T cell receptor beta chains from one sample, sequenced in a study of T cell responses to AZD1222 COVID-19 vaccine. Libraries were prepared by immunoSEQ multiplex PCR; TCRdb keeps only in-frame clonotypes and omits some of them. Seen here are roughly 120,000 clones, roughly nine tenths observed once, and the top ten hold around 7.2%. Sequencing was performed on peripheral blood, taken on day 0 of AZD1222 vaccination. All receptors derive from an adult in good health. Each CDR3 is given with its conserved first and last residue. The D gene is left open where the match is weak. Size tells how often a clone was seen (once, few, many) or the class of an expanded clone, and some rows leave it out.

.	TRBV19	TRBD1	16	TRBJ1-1	CASSDRVDLMNTEAFF	TGTGCCAGTAGTGACAGGGTAGACTTAATGAACACTGAAGCTTTCTTT
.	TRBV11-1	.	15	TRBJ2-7	CASSLADQGTFEQYF	TGTGCCAGCAGCTTAGCGGATCAGGGAACCTTCGAGCAGTACTTC
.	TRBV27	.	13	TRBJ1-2	CASSLTRGVGYTF	TGTGCCAGCAGTTTAACCCGAGGGGTCGGCTACACCTTC
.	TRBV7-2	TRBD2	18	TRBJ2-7	CASSPAGLAGPLDYEQYF	TGTGCCAGCAGCCCAGCAGGACTAGCGGGCCCTCTTGACTACGAGCAGTACTTC
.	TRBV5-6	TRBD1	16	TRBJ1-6	CASSFPGGSYNSPLHF	TGTGCCAGCAGTTTTCCAGGGGGCTCCTATAATTCACCCCTCCACTTT
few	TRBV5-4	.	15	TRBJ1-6	CASRTDSSYNSPLHF	TGTGCCAGCAGGACGGACAGCTCCTATAATTCACCCCTCCACTTT
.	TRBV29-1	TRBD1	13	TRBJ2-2	CSVGAGGAGELFF	TGCAGCGTGGGGGCAGGGGGTGCCGGGGAGCTGTTTTTT
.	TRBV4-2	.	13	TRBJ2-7	CASSQETTYEQYF	TGTGCCAGCAGCCAAGAAACGACTTACGAGCAGTACTTC
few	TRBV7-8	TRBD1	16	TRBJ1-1	CASSLSPGQVYTEAFF	TGTGCCAGCAGCTTGTCCCCTGGACAGGTCTACACTGAAGCTTTCTTT
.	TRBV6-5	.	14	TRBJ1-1	CASSYSAENTEAFF	TGTGCCAGCAGTTACTCTGCAGAGAACACTGAAGCTTTCTTT
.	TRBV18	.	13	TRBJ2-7	CASSPTDSYEQYF	TGTGCCAGCTCACCAACAGACTCCTACGAGCAGTACTTC
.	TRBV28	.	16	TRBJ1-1	CASSSTRQGRGTEAFF	TGTGCCAGCAGTTCAACCCGCCAGGGGCGAGGCACTGAAGCTTTCTTT
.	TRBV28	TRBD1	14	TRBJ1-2	CASSFRTGVYGYTF	TGTGCCAGCAGTTTTCGGACAGGGGTCTATGGCTACACCTTC
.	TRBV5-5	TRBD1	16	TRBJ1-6	CASSLAGGTANSPLHF	TGTGCCAGCAGCTTGGCGGGTGGGACAGCTAATTCACCCCTCCACTTT
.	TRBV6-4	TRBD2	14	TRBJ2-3	CASSGSGRADTQYF	TGTGCCAGCAGTGGTAGCGGGAGGGCGGATACGCAGTATTTT
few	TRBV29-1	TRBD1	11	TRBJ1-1	CSVSEQGEAFF	TGCAGCGTCTCTGAACAGGGGGAAGCTTTCTTT
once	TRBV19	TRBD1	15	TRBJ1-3	CASSKGTGVGNTIYF	TGTGCCAGTAGTAAAGGGACAGGGGTTGGAAACACCATATATTTT
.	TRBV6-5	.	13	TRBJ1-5	CASTRDPQEPQHF	TGTGCCAGCACCCGGGACCCTCAGGAGCCCCAGCATTTT
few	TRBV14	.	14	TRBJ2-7	CASSQDLVTYEQYF	TGTGCCAGCAGCCAAGATCTCGTAACCTACGAGCAGTACTTC
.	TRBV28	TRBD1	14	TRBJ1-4	CASSPGQSNEKLFF	TGTGCCAGCAGCCCGGGACAGAGTAATGAAAAACTGTTTTTT
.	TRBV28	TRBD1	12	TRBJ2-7	CASTGQGSEQYF	TGTGCCAGCACCGGACAGGGTTCCGAGCAGTACTTC
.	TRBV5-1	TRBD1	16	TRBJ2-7	CASTPSGQGPPYEQYF	TGCGCCAGCACCCCGTCCGGACAGGGACCACCCTACGAGCAGTACTTC
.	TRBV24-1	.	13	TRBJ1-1	CATSDAQGGRAFF	TGTGCCACCAGTGATGCACAGGGCGGCCGAGCTTTCTTT
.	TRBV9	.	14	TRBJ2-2	CASSGTRGFGELFF	TGTGCCAGCAGCGGGACGAGAGGCTTCGGGGAGCTGTTTTTT
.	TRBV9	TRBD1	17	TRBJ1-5	CASSVEDREASNQPQHF	TGTGCCAGCAGCGTAGAGGACAGGGAGGCTAGCAATCAGCCCCAGCATTTT
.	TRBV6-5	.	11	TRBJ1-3	CASKAGNTIYF	TGTGCCAGCAAGGCGGGAAACACCATATATTTT
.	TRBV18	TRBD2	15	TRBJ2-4	CASSRDYSTKNIQYF	TGTGCCAGCTCCCGGGACTATAGCACCAAAAACATTCAGTACTTC
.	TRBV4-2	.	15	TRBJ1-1	CASSQVGTGRTEAFF	TGTGCCAGCAGCCAAGTGGGTACAGGGAGGACTGAAGCTTTCTTT
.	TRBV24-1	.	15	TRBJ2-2	CATSDSQGGAGELFF	TGTGCCACCAGTGACTCTCAGGGGGGGGCCGGGGAGCTGTTTTTT
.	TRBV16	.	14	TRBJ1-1	CASSQSYGNTEAFF	TGTGCCAGCAGCCAATCTTACGGGAACACTGAAGCTTTCTTT